This T cell receptor (beta chain) was sequenced in a study of blood T cell repertoires in COVID-19. Clones were sequenced by immunoSEQ multiplex PCR, and TCRdb holds only the in-frame ones, with some missing. The table includes 150,000 or so clones, 75% to 90% detected once. Unmatched junction bases numbered 8, after V lost 9 bases and J lost 3 bases. Germline lookup yields CDR1 LNHDA and CDR2 SQIVND (reference sequence). The CDR3 length is 16 residues. The sequenced sample was peripheral blood. The TCR sequence derives from a man at least 80 years old with acute or convalescent COVID-19. This chain joins TRBV19 and TRBJ2-1; 13 bases are shared with TRBD2. The CDR3 is CASSGTSGNYYNEQFF. The CDR3 DNA is TGTGCCAGCTCCGGGACTAGCGGGAACTACTACAATGAGCAGTTCTTC.